This T cell receptor beta chain was sequenced for a study of OX40 agonist ivuxolimab in advanced cancers. Notes on the study in general: CD8+ T cells averaged more expanded clones than CD4+.

Only in-frame clones appear in the TCRdb table, and some are missing; sequencing was by immunoSEQ multiplex PCR. The table lists 53,000 or so clones, 65% to 85% of them singletons. Points on this clone: The antigen remains undetermined.

The CDR3 runs 17 residues. Germline V gives CDR1 WSHSY, CDR2 SAAADI. Trimming left V 2 bases short and J 3 bases short, with 20 bases between. Patients with autoimmune history or systemic immunosuppression were excluded. Sequencing was performed on CD4+ or CD8+ T cells sorted from blood, taken in a trial of the OX40 agonist ivuxolimab. J is TRBJ2-7 and V is TRBV10-2; a possible D gene is TRBD2 (7 bases). The TCR originated in an adult with an advanced solid tumor such as melanoma, head and neck, liver or kidney cancer. The CDR3 DNA reads TGCGCCAGCAGTGAGGCCGTGGGGAGGGGGGGTAACTACGAGCAGTACTTC. It yields the protein CASSEAVGRGGNYEQYF.